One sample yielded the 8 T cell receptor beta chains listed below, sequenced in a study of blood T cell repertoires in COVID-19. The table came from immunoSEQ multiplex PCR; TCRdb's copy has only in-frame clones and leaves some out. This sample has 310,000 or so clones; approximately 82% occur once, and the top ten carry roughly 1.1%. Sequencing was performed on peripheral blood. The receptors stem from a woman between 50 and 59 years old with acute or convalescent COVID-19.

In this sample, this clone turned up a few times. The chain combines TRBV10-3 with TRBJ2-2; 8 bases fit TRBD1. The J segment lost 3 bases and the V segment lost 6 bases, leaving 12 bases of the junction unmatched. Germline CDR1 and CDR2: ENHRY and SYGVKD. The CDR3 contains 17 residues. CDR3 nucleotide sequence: TGTGCCATCAGCCCCCTCGGAGGCAGGGGGCACACCGGGGAGCTGTTTTTT. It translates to CAISPLGGRGHTGELFF.

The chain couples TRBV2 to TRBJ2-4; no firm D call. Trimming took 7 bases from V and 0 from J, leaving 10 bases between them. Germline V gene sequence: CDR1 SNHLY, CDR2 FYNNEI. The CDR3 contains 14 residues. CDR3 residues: CASNRVGAKNIQYF. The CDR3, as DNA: TGTGCCAGCAATCGAGTTGGAGCCAAAAACATTCAGTACTTC.

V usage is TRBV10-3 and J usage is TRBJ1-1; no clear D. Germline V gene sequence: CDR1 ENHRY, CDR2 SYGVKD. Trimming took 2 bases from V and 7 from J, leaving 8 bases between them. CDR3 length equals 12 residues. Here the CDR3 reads CAISERQDEAFF. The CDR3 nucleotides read TGTGCCATCAGTGAGAGGCAGGATGAAGCTTTCTTT.

The CDR3 region is CSASPQGGIDEKLFF. The DNA of the CDR3 is TGCAGTGCTAGTCCCCAGGGGGGAATAGATGAAAAACTGTTTTTT. The rearrangement links TRBV20-1 to TRBJ1-4; 7 bases match TRBD1. CDR1 and CDR2 from the germline V gene are DFQATT and SNEGSKA (reference sequence). This CDR3 is 15 amino acids long. Trimming at V came to 3 bases and at J to 6 bases, leaving 10 bases not matched to a gene.

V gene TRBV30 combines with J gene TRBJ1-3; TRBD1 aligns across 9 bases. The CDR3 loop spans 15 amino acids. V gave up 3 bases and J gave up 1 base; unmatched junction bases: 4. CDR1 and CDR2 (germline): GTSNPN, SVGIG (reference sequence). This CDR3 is CAWSSTGGSGNTIYF. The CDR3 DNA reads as TGTGCCTGGAGCTCGACAGGGGGGTCTGGAAACACCATATATTTT.

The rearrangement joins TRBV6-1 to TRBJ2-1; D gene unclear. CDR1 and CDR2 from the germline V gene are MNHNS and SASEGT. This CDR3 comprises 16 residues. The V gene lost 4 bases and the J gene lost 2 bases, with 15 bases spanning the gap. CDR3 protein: CASSARSGRAYNEQFF. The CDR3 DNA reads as TGTGCCAGCAGTGCCCGATCCGGTAGAGCCTACAATGAGCAGTTCTTC.

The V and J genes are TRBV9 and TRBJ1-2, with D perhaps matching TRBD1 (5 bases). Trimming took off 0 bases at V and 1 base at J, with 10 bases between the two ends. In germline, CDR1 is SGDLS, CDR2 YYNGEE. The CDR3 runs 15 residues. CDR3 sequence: CASSVALTVNYGYTF. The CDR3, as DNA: TGTGCCAGCAGCGTAGCGCTGACAGTTAACTATGGCTACACCTTC.

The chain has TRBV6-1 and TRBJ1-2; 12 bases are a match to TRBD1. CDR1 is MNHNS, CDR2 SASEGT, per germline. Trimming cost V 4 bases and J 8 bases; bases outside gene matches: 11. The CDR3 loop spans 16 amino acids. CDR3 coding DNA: TGTGCCAGCAGTGGTGCCTCAGGGACAGGGGGCGAGGGCTACACCTTC. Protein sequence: CASSGASGTGGEGYTF.